This T cell receptor (beta chain) was captured by sequencing in a study of cytomegalovirus exposure and HLA in healthy donors. For this clone: Its antigen is as yet unknown.

Study-level results: High specificity and sensitivity for cytomegalovirus status were reported for the classifier.

The PCR was carried out with 60 Vbeta primers and 13 Jbeta primers. The protocol was immunoSEQ multiplex PCR, while the TCRdb copy is restricted to in-frame clones and leaves out a portion. The repertoire has 100,000 or so clones, 78% of them found once; the top ten carry about 4.6%. The study sampled nominally healthy donors, though unrecorded immune exposures were likely. This clonotype was obtained from a woman aged 40-49 years in good health and CMV-seropositive. Sequencing was carried out using PBMCs.

The CDR3 DNA follows: TGTGCCAGCAGCTCCCAGGGAAGGACTAATGAAAAACTGTTTTTT. Protein sequence: CASSSQGRTNEKLFF. The chain employs TRBV7-2 and TRBJ1-4; tentative D call: TRBD1 (5 bases). Trimming removed 4 bases from V and 2 bases from J, with 11 bases in between. The germline CDR1 and CDR2 sequences are SGHTA and FQGNSA. The CDR3 runs to 15 residues.